Here is one T cell receptor (beta chain) with its context. The antigen is not known. Via MiXCR, TCRdb re-called the 5' RACE reads, giving one row per CDR3 protein. The repertoire holds about 720,000 distinct CDR3 sequences, with 8% to 9% as singletons. CDR1 is KGHSH and CDR2 is LQKENI in the germline V gene. The CDR3 contains 15 residues. After removal of 3 bases from V and 7 bases from J, the junction contained 8 bases not matched to a gene. The data stem from a study of identical twins. Study-wide results and caveats: Abundant beta clonotypes from cord blood had fewer insertions, unlike memory repertoires, which showed none. Among monozygotic twins, out-of-frame TCR alpha sharing exceeded what models predicted. Potential partial confounding of zero-insertion analyses by invariant MAIT and iNKT cells was noted.

These data also featured in a second study, about yellow fever vaccine responses in identical twins.

Sequenced sample: PBMCs. The TCR originated in a young woman in good health. The V call is TRBV18, the J call TRBJ2-1; TRBD2 agrees at 8 bases. Here the CDR3 reads CASSPVAGIINEQFF. DNA of the CDR3: TGTGCCAGCTCACCTGTAGCGGGAATCATAAATGAGCAGTTCTTC.